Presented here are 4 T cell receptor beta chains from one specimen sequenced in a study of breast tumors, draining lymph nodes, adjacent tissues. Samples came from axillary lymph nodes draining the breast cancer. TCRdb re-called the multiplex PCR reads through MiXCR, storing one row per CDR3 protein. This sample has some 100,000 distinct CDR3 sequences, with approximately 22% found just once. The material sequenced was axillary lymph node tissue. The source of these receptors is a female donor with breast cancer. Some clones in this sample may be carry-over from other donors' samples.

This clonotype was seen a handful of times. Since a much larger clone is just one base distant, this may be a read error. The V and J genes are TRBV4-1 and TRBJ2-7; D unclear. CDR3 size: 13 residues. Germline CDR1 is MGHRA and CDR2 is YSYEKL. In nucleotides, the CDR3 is TGCGCCAGCAACCAAACCCCGGGCTACGAGCAGTACTTC. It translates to CASNQTPGYEQYF.

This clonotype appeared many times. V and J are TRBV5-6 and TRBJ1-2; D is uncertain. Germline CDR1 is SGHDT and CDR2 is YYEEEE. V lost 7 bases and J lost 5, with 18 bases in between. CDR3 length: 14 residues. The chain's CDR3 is CASFSRTQRYGYTF. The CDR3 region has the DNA TGTGCCAGCTTTTCTCGTACCCAACGGTATGGCTACACCTTC.

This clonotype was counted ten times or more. The CDR3 region is CASSQDNYQPKLSPLHF. The CDR3 nucleotides read TGCGCCAGCAGCCAAGATAATTACCAACCGAAACTCTCACCCCTCCACTTT. V usage is TRBV4-1 and J usage is TRBJ1-6; the D is unclear. This CDR3 is built from 17 residues. Germline values: CDR1 MGHRA, CDR2 YSYEKL. Trimming stripped 0 bases from V and 10 bases from J, with 19 bases between.

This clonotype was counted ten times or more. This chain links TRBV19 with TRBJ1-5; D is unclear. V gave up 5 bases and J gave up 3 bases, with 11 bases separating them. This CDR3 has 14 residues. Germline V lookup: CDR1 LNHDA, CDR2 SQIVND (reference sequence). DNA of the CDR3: TGTGCCAGTAGTGGTGGCCTAACCAATCAGCCCCAGCATTTT. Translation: CASSGGLTNQPQHF. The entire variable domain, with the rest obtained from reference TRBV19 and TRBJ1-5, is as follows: DGGITQSPKYLFRKEGQNVTLSCEQNLNHDAMYWYRQDPGQGLRLIYYSQIVNDFQKGDIAEGYSVSREKKESFPLTVTSAQKNPTAFYLCASSGGLTNQPQHFGDGTRLSIL.